This T cell receptor beta chain was sequenced during a study of CD8+ T cells in alopecia areata. Reverse transcribed after extraction, RNA yielded cDNA as the sequencing template. Profiling relied on immunoSEQ multiplex PCR, and the TCRdb table lists in-frame clones only, not all of them. The sample records 110,000 to 150,000 clones, roughly 82% being singletons. This clone is large (0.1 to 1%) in the sample. The antigen remains unidentified. Documented treatment: oral pan-JAK inhibitor, 5-10 mg twice daily. The CDR3 loop spans 13 amino acids. The germline V gene has CDR1 LNHDA and CDR2 SQIVND (reference sequence). V was trimmed by 2 bases and J by 10 bases, leaving 12 bases between them. Findings of the study overall: Researchers reported that TCR sharing among patients proved less clear than in mice, possibly HLA-linked. Many expanded lesional clones persisted during tofacitinib (in both scalp and blood).

The chain recombines TRBV19 with TRBJ2-1, with D tentatively TRBD2 (5 bases). The clonotype comes from a human donor with alopecia areata. The specimen comprised CD8+ T cells sorted from blood, sampled at week 4, from a patient treated with tofacitinib. CDR3 loop: CASSISSALEQFF. In DNA form, the CDR3 reads TGTGCCAGTAGTATAAGTAGCGCCCTCGAGCAGTTCTTC.